These 7 T cell receptor beta chains were all obtained from the same sample, sequenced in a study of T cells in women clearing cervical HPV infection. Generated by immunoSEQ multiplex PCR, the TCRdb table keeps only in-frame clones and is missing some. Its table lists more than 30,000 clones. The sequenced sample was blood buffy coat. Receptors were obtained from a woman between 18 and 75 years old with a cervical HPV16 infection that either progressed to CIN3+ or cleared (not recorded which).

About this clone: The read comes to an end 3 residues before the CDR3 does, leaving the germline J gene to fill in the end. This rearrangement joins TRBV19 to TRBJ2-2; TRBD1 matches 8 bases. V gave up 5 bases and J gave up 5 bases; unmatched junction bases: 4. There are 14 residues in the CDR3. From germline, CDR1 is LNHDA and CDR2 SQIVND (reference sequence). Partial CDR3 DNA: TGTGCCAGTAGTGGGGGACAGGCAACCGGGGAG. Translation gives CASSGGQATGE. In full, the CDR3 is CASSGGQATGELFF.

Regarding this clone: The read ends 3 residues before the CDR3 terminus; that terminus is restored from the germline J gene. The gene calls are TRBV20-1 and TRBJ2-5, with D perhaps TRBD1 (6 bases). The V gene lost 6 bases and the J gene lost 2 bases, with 13 bases spanning the gap. Germline CDR1 reads DFQATT; CDR2 reads SNEGSKA (reference sequence). The length of the CDR3 is 13 residues. Here the CDR3 reads CSATRGGQETQYF. Incomplete CDR3 DNA: TGCAGTGCCACTCGAGGGGGTCAAGAGACC.

Of note for this clone: The CDR3 end falls 3 residues outside the read, so it is completed with the germline J gene. The chain carries TRBV9 and TRBJ1-6; D gene ambiguous. In germline, CDR1 is SGDLS, CDR2 YYNGEE. Between the trimmed V and J ends, which lost 0 bases and 0 bases, there was a span of 4 bases. This CDR3 is built from 15 residues. This CDR3 is CASSVDSSYNSPLHF. The covered CDR3 bases are TGTGCCAGCAGCGTAGACAGCTCCTATAATTCACCC.

Of note for this clone: The read ends 3 residues early relative to the CDR3; the germline J gene fills the gap. This chain links TRBV2 with TRBJ1-2, with a possible D match to TRBD1 (6 bases). The CDR3 runs 14 residues. Germline CDR1 reads SNHLY; CDR2 reads FYNNEI. The CDR3 sequence: CASRQSLQGLFYTF. The CDR3 bases that were read are TGTGCCAGCAGGCAAAGCCTACAGGGTTTGTTC.

The sequenced part of the CDR3 DNA is TGTGCCAGCAGCCTAGCTACTAGAGATACG. Translated, it gives CASSLATRDT. The entire CDR3 reads CASSLATRDTQYF. The chain recombines TRBV11-2 with TRBJ2-3; TRBD2 is a possible D gene (5 bases). The sequenced fragment ends 3 residues before the CDR3 boundary, so the rest is inferred from the germline J gene. The CDR3 sequence is 13 residues long. The V end was cut by 5 bases, the J end by 5 bases, with 11 bases between. CDR1 and CDR2 (germline): SGHAT, FQNNGV.

The CDR3 loop reads CASSEAGIEGYTF. CDR3 DNA, as far as it was read: TGTGCCAGCAGTGAGGCGGGCATTGAGGGC. This chain joins TRBV2 and TRBJ1-2, with no clear D. The CDR3 end lies 3 residues beyond the end of the read and is filled in from the germline J gene. This CDR3 is 13 amino acids long. The germline V gene has CDR1 SNHLY and CDR2 FYNNEI.

This CDR3 is CASSQDLAGAHYNEQFF. The sequenced CDR3 bases are TGTGCCAGCAGCCAAGATTTAGCGGGAGCCCACTACAATGAG. This chain links TRBV4-2 with TRBJ2-1, with 9 bases aligning to TRBD2. The observed sequence ends 3 residues before the CDR3 terminus, with the missing tail filled in from the germline J gene. CDR1 and CDR2 from the germline V gene are LGHNA and YNFKEQ. V gave up 0 bases and J gave up 3 bases; unmatched junction bases: 6. There are 17 residues in the CDR3.